This TCR beta chain was retrieved from a study of glioma-infiltrating T cells. Findings of the study overall: Non-neoplastic patients had below-expected tissue-blood divergence, while all gliomas exceeded expectation. Tissue and blood shared very few CDR3 sequences.

TCR alpha and beta CDR3 regions were amplified from RNA using iRepertoire nested multiplex PCR. Input was roughly 100-450 ng of tissue mRNA or PBMC total RNA. TCRdb redid the calling of the multiplex PCR reads with MiXCR, one entry per CDR3 protein. The profile covers around 190,000 distinct CDR3 sequences, with about 47% appearing a single time and around 4.9% taken by the ten largest. This CDR3 is built from 14 residues. V gave up 7 bases and J gave up 5 bases; unmatched junction bases: 10. Germline V CDR1 and CDR2: MDHEN, SYDVKM. About this clonotype itself: Its cognate antigen is unknown. With a much larger clone just one base away, this may be a read error.

The chain carries TRBV28 and TRBJ1-1, with 7 nucleotides matching TRBD1. The source is a human donor with low-grade glioma or glioblastoma, undergoing nonglioma brain surgery, or in good health (not recorded which). The sample taken for sequencing was glioma tissue, nonneoplastic brain tissue, or PBMCs (not recorded which). CDR3 sequence reads: CASNPDRVLTEAFF. DNA of the CDR3: TGTGCCAGCAATCCAGACAGGGTATTAACTGAAGCTTTCTTT.